This T cell receptor (beta chain) was identified during a study of neurological immune-mediated disorders. This clonotype was seen ten or more times. Antigen specificity is unknown. The CDR3 is 13 amino acids. Germline V gives CDR1 GTSNPN, CDR2 SVGIG (reference sequence). V gave up 2 bases and J gave up 4 bases; unmatched junction bases: 4. Sorted libraries used around 1 million CD4+ or CD8+ T cells. From the 5' RACE reads, TCRdb called clonotypes with MiXCR, one entry per CDR3 protein. The sample lists under 50,000 distinct CDR3 sequences, more than 9% seen once, with less than 5% in the top ten. Study-level findings and limits: Private repertoires in all groups were suggested by the absence of shared CDR3 amino acid sequences among expanded clones across subjects.

The TCR sequence derives from a woman under 40 with HTLV-1-associated myelopathy (HAM/TSP). Sequenced: CD4+ T cells from blood. This chain joins TRBV30 and TRBJ1-1; 7 positions agree with TRBD1. In nucleotides, the CDR3 is TGTGCCTGGAGTACACAGGGGACCACTGAAGCTTTCTTT. It specifies CAWSTQGTTEAFF.